This entry lists 3 T cell receptor beta chains sequenced from one sample in a study of CD8 T cells in Susac syndrome. An amount of RNA that ranged from about 0.45 to 1 ug was reverse transcribed with random hexamers. TCRdb independently ran MiXCR on the immunoSEQ multiplex PCR reads; one entry per CDR3 protein. The sample yields 150,000 or so distinct CDR3 sequences, about 91% seen once. The sequencing input was CD4+ T cells from PBMCs. The receptor source for this set is a human donor in good health.

The DNA of the CDR3 is TGCGCCAGCACCGTGGCCCCGCGGGGGACCGAGACCCAGTACTTC. This translates into CASTVAPRGTETQYF. The chain joins TRBV5-1 to TRBJ2-5; TRBD2 matches at 7 bases. The CDR3 is 15 residues long. In germline, CDR1 is SGHRS, CDR2 YFSETQ. Trimming removed 6 bases from V and 5 bases from J; junction bases left unmatched: 13.

This chain uses TRBV2 with TRBJ2-2; D not resolved. In germline, CDR1 is SNHLY, CDR2 FYNNEI. V was shortened by 4 bases and J by 5 bases, with 8 bases between the two germline ends. The CDR3 contains 13 residues. The CDR3 DNA reads TGTGCCAGCAGTGCACGATTAACCGGGGAGCTGTTTTTT. Its protein is CASSARLTGELFF. The full variable domain, its missing parts supplied by reference TRBV2 and TRBJ2-2, is EPEVTQTPSHQVTQMGQEVILRCVPISNHLYFYWYRQILGQKVEFLVSFYNNEISEKSEIFDDQFSVERPDGSNFTLKIRSTKLEDSAMYFCASSARLTGELFFGEGSRLTVL.

The J gene is TRBJ2-5, the V gene TRBV20-1, with 8 positions matching TRBD1. The CDR3 is 13 amino acids. The V gene's germline CDR1 is DFQATT and CDR2 SNEGSKA (reference sequence). Trimming took 3 bases from V and 5 from J; bases not matched to a gene: 5. CDR3 DNA: TGCAGTGCTAGTCGACAGGGGAGGGAGACCCAGTACTTC. It yields the protein CSASRQGRETQYF.